A selection of T cell receptor beta chains follows, all from one sample in a study of cytomegalovirus exposure and HLA in healthy donors. The assay was immunoSEQ multiplex PCR, and TCRdb's table has in-frame clones only and misses some. The data hold around 60,000 clones, with 90% to 95% observed a single time. The sample comprised PBMCs. These TCRs come from a man younger than 30 in good health and CMV-seropositive. The CDR3 runs from the conserved cysteine through the conserved F or W. The D gene is left open where the match is weak. A row's size may be missing; if present it is once, few, many or a size class.

CDR3 DNA: TGTGCCACCCTCGGTGAATACGAGCAGTACTTC
CDR3 protein: CATLGEYEQYF
J gene: TRBJ2-7
clone size: once
V gene: TRBV28
D gene: NA

CDR3 DNA: TGTGCCAGCAATAGCAGGGTTTGGGGCACTGAAGCTTTCTTT
CDR3 protein: CASNSRVWGTEAFF
J gene: TRBJ1-1
clone size: NA
V gene: TRBV2
D gene: NA

CDR3 DNA: TGTGCCAGTAAGGACAGGGCCCTCCAGATATATGGCTACACCTTC
CDR3 protein: CASKDRALQIYGYTF
J gene: TRBJ1-2
clone size: NA
V gene: TRBV5-6
D gene: TRBD1

CDR3 DNA: TGTGCCAGCAGCCAACATCTGAACACTGAAGCTTTCTTT
CDR3 protein: CASSQHLNTEAFF
J gene: TRBJ1-1
clone size: NA
V gene: TRBV14
D gene: NA

CDR3 DNA: TGTGCCAGCAGCCCCGGACAGTTTAGCTCCTACGGGCAGTACTTC
CDR3 protein: CASSPGQFSSYGQYF
J gene: TRBJ2-7
clone size: NA
V gene: TRBV5-6
D gene: NA

CDR3 DNA: TGTGCCAGCAGGGAAGCCGGGGGGGGCCTATACAATGAGCAGTTCTTC
CDR3 protein: CASREAGGGLYNEQFF
J gene: TRBJ2-1
clone size: NA
V gene: TRBV6-1
D gene: TRBD2

CDR3 DNA: TGTGCCAGCAGTGACCTTTTGACAGGGAATGAAAAACTGTTTTTT
CDR3 protein: CASSDLLTGNEKLFF
J gene: TRBJ1-4
clone size: NA
V gene: TRBV6-1
D gene: TRBD1

CDR3 DNA: TGTGCCTGGAGTCAGAATAATTCACCCCTCCACTTT
CDR3 protein: CAWSQNNSPLHF
J gene: TRBJ1-6
clone size: NA
V gene: TRBV30
D gene: NA

CDR3 DNA: TGTGCCAGCAGCTTAGAGTTCGGGGTCCAGCGGGGGTACAATGAGCAGTTCTTC
CDR3 protein: CASSLEFGVQRGYNEQFF
J gene: TRBJ2-1
clone size: NA
V gene: TRBV7-2
D gene: TRBD2

CDR3 DNA: TGTGCCAGCTCACCCGGGACTAGCTACGAGCAGTACTTC
CDR3 protein: CASSPGTSYEQYF
J gene: TRBJ2-7
clone size: NA
V gene: TRBV18
D gene: TRBD2

CDR3 DNA: TGTGCCAGCAGTGAAACAAACAACTATGGCTACACCTTC
CDR3 protein: CASSETNNYGYTF
J gene: TRBJ1-2
clone size: NA
V gene: TRBV6-1
D gene: NA

CDR3 DNA: TGTGCCGCTAGGACGGGAGGGGGGGTAGATGAGCAGTTCTTC
CDR3 protein: CAARTGGGVDEQFF
J gene: TRBJ2-1
clone size: once
V gene: TRBV10-3
D gene: TRBD2

CDR3 DNA: TGCGCCAGCAGTCCACGGGACAGGGTAGTCGATCAGCCCCAGCATTTT
CDR3 protein: CASSPRDRVVDQPQHF
J gene: TRBJ1-5
clone size: NA
V gene: TRBV23-1
D gene: TRBD1

CDR3 DNA: TGTGCCAGCAGTTCGACAGTCCGGGTAGCTTTCTTT
CDR3 protein: CASSSTVRVAFF
J gene: TRBJ1-1
clone size: NA
V gene: TRBV6-5
D gene: NA

CDR3 DNA: TGCAGCGTTTCTGGGAGGCTTAATGAAAAACTGTTTTTT
CDR3 protein: CSVSGRLNEKLFF
J gene: TRBJ1-4
clone size: NA
V gene: TRBV29-1
D gene: NA

CDR3 DNA: TGTGCCAGCAGGATTACAGGAATGGGGAACACTGAAGCTTTCTTT
CDR3 protein: CASRITGMGNTEAFF
J gene: TRBJ1-1
clone size: NA
V gene: TRBV6-5
D gene: NA

CDR3 DNA: TGTGCCAGCTCACCACCCCAAGGGGGGGCATACAACATTCAGTACTTC
CDR3 protein: CASSPPQGGAYNIQYF
J gene: TRBJ2-4
clone size: NA
V gene: TRBV18
D gene: NA

CDR3 DNA: TGTGCCAGCAGCCAGGGGGTCGCCTACGAGCAGTACTTC
CDR3 protein: CASSQGVAYEQYF
J gene: TRBJ2-7
clone size: NA
V gene: TRBV7-2
D gene: TRBD1

CDR3 DNA: TGCGCCAGCAGCCAACTGGCGCCGGGAAAACTGTTTTTT
CDR3 protein: CASSQLAPGKLFF
J gene: TRBJ1-4
clone size: NA
V gene: TRBV4-1
D gene: NA

CDR3 DNA: TGTGCCAGCAGCTTAGGTCGGTTGGAGACCCAGTACTTC
CDR3 protein: CASSLGRLETQYF
J gene: TRBJ2-5
clone size: NA
V gene: TRBV7-6
D gene: NA

CDR3 DNA: TGTGCCAGCCGCAGCTTCCGAGGGAACCCCTACGAGCAGTACTTC
CDR3 protein: CASRSFRGNPYEQYF
J gene: TRBJ2-7
clone size: NA
V gene: TRBV6-6
D gene: NA

CDR3 DNA: TGTGCCAGCGACCGGGGTGGTACTGAAGCTTTCTTT
CDR3 protein: CASDRGGTEAFF
J gene: TRBJ1-1
clone size: few
V gene: TRBV19
D gene: NA

CDR3 DNA: TGTGCCAGCAGCGTAGGACAGGGGCGGAACACCGGGGAGCTGTTTTTT
CDR3 protein: CASSVGQGRNTGELFF
J gene: TRBJ2-2
clone size: NA
V gene: TRBV9
D gene: TRBD1

CDR3 DNA: TGTGCCTGGACCCCCGACAGCGTTCTCACAGATACGCAGTATTTT
CDR3 protein: CAWTPDSVLTDTQYF
J gene: TRBJ2-3
clone size: NA
V gene: TRBV30
D gene: NA

CDR3 DNA: TGCGCCAGCAGCCAAGATGACGAAGGGGGACGGAGTTTTTCACCCCTCCACTTT
CDR3 protein: CASSQDDEGGRSFSPLHF
J gene: TRBJ1-6
clone size: NA
V gene: TRBV4-1
D gene: NA

CDR3 DNA: TGTGCCAGCAGGCTCACTAGCGGGGGGGCCACTTCGCGAGAGCAGTTCTTC
CDR3 protein: CASRLTSGGATSREQFF
J gene: TRBJ2-1
clone size: NA
V gene: TRBV27
D gene: TRBD2

CDR3 DNA: TGTGCCAGCAGCCCTCAGGGGTGGACTAATGAAAAACTGTTTTTT
CDR3 protein: CASSPQGWTNEKLFF
J gene: TRBJ1-4
clone size: NA
V gene: TRBV5-6
D gene: NA

CDR3 DNA: TGTGCCAGTAGTATGGGACTAGCGGGGGACGGATACGAGCAGTACTTC
CDR3 protein: CASSMGLAGDGYEQYF
J gene: TRBJ2-7
clone size: NA
V gene: TRBV19
D gene: TRBD2

CDR3 DNA: TGTGCCAGCAGTCCAAGGGGCGAGCAGTACTTC
CDR3 protein: CASSPRGEQYF
J gene: TRBJ2-7
clone size: NA
V gene: TRBV6-1
D gene: NA

CDR3 DNA: TGTGCCAGCAAACAGGGGAAAGGGGCCAACGTCCTGACTTTC
CDR3 protein: CASKQGKGANVLTF
J gene: TRBJ2-6
clone size: NA
V gene: TRBV19
D gene: TRBD1

CDR3 DNA: TGTGCAAGTCGCTTTCCGCTCCACCAGGTGGACAATGAGCAGTTCTTC
CDR3 protein: CASRFPLHQVDNEQFF
J gene: TRBJ2-1
clone size: once
V gene: TRBV12-2
D gene: NA

CDR3 DNA: TGTGCCAGCAGCAAGACAGGGCCTGCCTACAATGAGCAGTTCTTC
CDR3 protein: CASSKTGPAYNEQFF
J gene: TRBJ2-1
clone size: NA
V gene: TRBV28
D gene: TRBD1

CDR3 DNA: TGTGCCAGCAGCTCCGGGACAGGGGGCCTCTACGAGCAGTACTTC
CDR3 protein: CASSSGTGGLYEQYF
J gene: TRBJ2-7
clone size: NA
V gene: TRBV7-9
D gene: TRBD1

CDR3 DNA: TGTGCCAGCGGCTGGACAGGGGGCCTTGAAAAACTGTTTTTT
CDR3 protein: CASGWTGGLEKLFF
J gene: TRBJ1-4
clone size: NA
V gene: TRBV28
D gene: TRBD1

CDR3 DNA: TGTGCCAGCTCACTTCCCGGGACTAACAATGAGCAGTTCTTC
CDR3 protein: CASSLPGTNNEQFF
J gene: TRBJ2-1
clone size: NA
V gene: TRBV18
D gene: TRBD2

CDR3 DNA: TGCGCCAGCAGCCAAGAAGCGACGGGAGCCGTCTATGGCTACACCTTC
CDR3 protein: CASSQEATGAVYGYTF
J gene: TRBJ1-2
clone size: once
V gene: TRBV4-3
D gene: NA

CDR3 DNA: TGCGCCAGCAGCCCCGGGAGACAGGGGGCCTACGAGCAGTACTTC
CDR3 protein: CASSPGRQGAYEQYF
J gene: TRBJ2-7
clone size: NA
V gene: TRBV4-1
D gene: TRBD1

CDR3 DNA: TGTGCCAGCAGTCCCGCGCTGTTCTCCTACGAGCAGTACTTC
CDR3 protein: CASSPALFSYEQYF
J gene: TRBJ2-7
clone size: NA
V gene: TRBV6-5
D gene: NA

CDR3 DNA: TGTGCCAGTAGGCGAATGGGACAATACGAGCAGTACTTC
CDR3 protein: CASRRMGQYEQYF
J gene: TRBJ2-7
clone size: NA
V gene: TRBV19
D gene: NA

CDR3 DNA: TGTGCCAGCAGTTACCTGGCGGCGGACTATGGCTACACCTTC
CDR3 protein: CASSYLAADYGYTF
J gene: TRBJ1-2
clone size: NA
V gene: TRBV6-6
D gene: NA

CDR3 DNA: TGTGCCAGCAGCGTAGGAGCGCGGACAGGGGACTACGAGCAGTACTTC
CDR3 protein: CASSVGARTGDYEQYF
J gene: TRBJ2-7
clone size: NA
V gene: TRBV9
D gene: TRBD1